The entry below describes one T cell receptor beta chain. What it binds is unknown. This CDR3 is built from 17 residues. The V gene lost 0 bases and the J gene lost 6 bases, with 18 bases spanning the gap. Germline V gene sequence: CDR1 SGHDN, CDR2 FVKESK. Isolated per sample were at least 6 million PBMCs. The sample originates from a study of blood T cells in healthy people across ages. Study conclusions and caveats: Long-lived donors exceeded aged donors in naive CD4+ cells and diversity.

Next came a second PCR, run for about 6 to 11 cycles, which used a sample-barcoded 5' primer along with a J-beta primer mix. A template-switch adaptor containing 12 random nucleotides labeled each cDNA molecule. Each sample yielded at least 2.5 million CDR3-containing paired-end reads. Each CDR3 protein gets one entry after TCRdb re-called the 5' RACE reads with MiXCR. The sample has 1.5 million to 2 million distinct CDR3 sequences; around 50% are singletons. The TCR comes from a woman in her 40s in good health. Sequencing was carried out using blood. This chain connects TRBV14 to TRBJ2-1, with D hard to call. The CDR3 DNA reads TGTGCCAGCAGCCAAGATCTCGGCGTCTGGCCTCTCAATGAGCAGTTCTTC. This encodes CASSQDLGVWPLNEQFF.